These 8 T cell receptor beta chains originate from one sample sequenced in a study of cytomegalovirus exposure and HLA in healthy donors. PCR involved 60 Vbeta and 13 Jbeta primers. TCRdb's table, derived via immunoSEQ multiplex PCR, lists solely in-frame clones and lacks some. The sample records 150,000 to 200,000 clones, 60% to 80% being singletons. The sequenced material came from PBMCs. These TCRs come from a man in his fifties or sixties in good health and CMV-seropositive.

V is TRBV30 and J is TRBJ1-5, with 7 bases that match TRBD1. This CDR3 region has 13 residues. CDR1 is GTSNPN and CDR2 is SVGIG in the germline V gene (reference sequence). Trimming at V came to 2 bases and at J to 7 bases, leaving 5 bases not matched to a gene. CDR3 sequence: CAWSLTGSQPQHF. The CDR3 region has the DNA TGTGCCTGGAGTTTGACAGGGTCACAGCCCCAGCATTTT.

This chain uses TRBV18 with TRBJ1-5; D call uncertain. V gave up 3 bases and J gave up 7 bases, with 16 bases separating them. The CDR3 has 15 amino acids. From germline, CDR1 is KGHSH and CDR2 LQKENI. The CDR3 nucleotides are TGTGCCAGCTCACCGCGAGGGAGCGGACCACAGCCCCAGCATTTT. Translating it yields CASSPRGSGPQPQHF. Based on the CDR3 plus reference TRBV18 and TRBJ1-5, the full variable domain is NAGVMQNPRHLVRRRGQEARLRCSPMKGHSHVYWYRQLPEEGLKFMVYLQKENIIDESGMPKERFSAEFPKEGPSILRIQQVVRGDSAAYFCASSPRGSGPQPQHFGDGTRLSIL.

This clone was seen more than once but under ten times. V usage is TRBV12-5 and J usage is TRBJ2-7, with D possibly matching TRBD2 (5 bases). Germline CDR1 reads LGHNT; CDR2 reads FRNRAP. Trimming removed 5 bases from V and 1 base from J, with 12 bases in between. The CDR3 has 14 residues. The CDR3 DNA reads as TGTGCTAGTGGTCCCCCTACGGGATCCTACGAGCAGTACTTC. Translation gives CASGPPTGSYEQYF. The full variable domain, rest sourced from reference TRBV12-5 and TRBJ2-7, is DARVTQTPRHKVTEMGQEVTMRCQPILGHNTVFWYRQTMMQGLELLAYFRNRAPLDDSGMPKDRFSAEMPDATLATLKIQPSEPRDSAVYFCASGPPTGSYEQYFGPGTRLTVT.

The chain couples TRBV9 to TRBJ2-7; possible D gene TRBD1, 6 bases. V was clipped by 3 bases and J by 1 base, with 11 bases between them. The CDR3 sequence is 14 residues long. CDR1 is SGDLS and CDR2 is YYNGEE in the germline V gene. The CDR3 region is CASSAQDSSYEQYF. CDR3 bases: TGTGCCAGCAGCGCCCAGGACAGTTCCTACGAGCAGTACTTC. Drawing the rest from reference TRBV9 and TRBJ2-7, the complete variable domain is DSGVTQTPKHLITATGQRVTLRCSPRSGDLSVYWYQQSLDQGLQFLIQYYNGEERAKGNILERFSAQQFPDLHSELNLSSLELGDSALYFCASSAQDSSYEQYFGPGTRLTVT.

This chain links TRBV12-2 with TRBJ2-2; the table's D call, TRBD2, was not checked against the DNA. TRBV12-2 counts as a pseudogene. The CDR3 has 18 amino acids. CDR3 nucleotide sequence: TGTGCAAGTCGGCGAGACGGAGACCCGAAGAAACGTATCGGGGAGCTGTTTTTT. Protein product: CASRRDGDPKKRIGELFF.

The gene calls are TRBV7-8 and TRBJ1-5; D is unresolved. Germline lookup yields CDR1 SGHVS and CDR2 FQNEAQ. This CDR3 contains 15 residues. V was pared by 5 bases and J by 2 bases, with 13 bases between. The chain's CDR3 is CASSLSGGGNQPQHF. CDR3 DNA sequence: TGTGCCAGCAGCCTTTCGGGAGGCGGCAATCAGCCCCAGCATTTT.

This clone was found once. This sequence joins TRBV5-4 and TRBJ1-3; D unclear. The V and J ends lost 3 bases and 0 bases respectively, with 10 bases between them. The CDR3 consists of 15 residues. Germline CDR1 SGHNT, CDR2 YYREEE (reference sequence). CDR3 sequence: CASSSQSRSGNTIYF. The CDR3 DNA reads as TGTGCCAGCAGCTCCCAGTCTCGCTCTGGAAACACCATATATTTT.

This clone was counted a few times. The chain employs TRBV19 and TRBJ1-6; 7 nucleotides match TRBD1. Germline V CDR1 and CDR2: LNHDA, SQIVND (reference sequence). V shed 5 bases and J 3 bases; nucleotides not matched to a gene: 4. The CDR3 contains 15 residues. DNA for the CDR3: TGTGCCAGTAGTGAGGGGGCCAGCTATAATTCACCCCTCCACTTT. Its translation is CASSEGASYNSPLHF.